This T cell receptor beta chain was sequenced during a study of T cells in Graves' hyperthyroidism and ophthalmopathy (dated by TCRdb to between 2019 and 2020). Describing the broader study: Peripheral blood was sampled at the time of initial diagnosis, prior to any treatment. A discovery cohort of about a hundred patients, 43 with Graves' ophthalmopathy and about 58 with stable Graves' hyperthyroidism, was used to find distinguishing TCR V-J signatures. Whether ophthalmopathy could be predicted prospectively was tested in an independent validation cohort made up of roughly 20 hyperthyroidism patients plus 17 patients who later progressed to ophthalmopathy. The roughly 90 discovery patients were divided at random into training and test sets in a 7:3 ratio. In addition, the study compared T-cell repertoires in thyroid tissue and in blood from roughly 6 Graves' hyperthyroidism patients. After sampling, hyperthyroidism patients received methimazole starting at 30 mg daily, and ophthalmopathy patients received high-dose intravenous methylprednisolone. The paper reports TCR Vbeta CDR3 sequencing of some 140 peripheral blood samples: approximately 43 ophthalmopathy, under 80 hyperthyroidism and approximately 17 progressor patients. Results and caveats for the whole study, not just this receptor: In validation, the model predicted progression to ophthalmopathy with approximately 71% sensitivity and 72% to 75% specificity, a median of approximately 6.7 months before onset. Most expanded thyroid clonotypes (frequency above 0.001) were also found in blood, which suggests that blood repertoires may mirror thyroid immune responses. No statistical method was used to fix the sample size in advance, and group allocation was not hidden from the investigators. A model built on a 13 V-J signature distinguished ophthalmopathy from stable hyperthyroidism, reaching about 89% sensitivity and 81% to 83% specificity in cross-validation and 80%/75% in testing.

From a lookup of the germline V gene (reference sequence), CDR1 and CDR2 are GTSNPN and SVGIG. The junction shows trimming of 2 bases on V and 1 base on J, plus 12 bases between the germline ends. Spanning cysteine to phenylalanine, the CDR3 consists of 16 amino acids. The CDR3 DNA has 48 bases and is translated from base 1. This clonotype has ten or more counts. Its antigen target is currently unknown. Within one base of it there is no much larger clone, and no base qualities were kept. Stable Graves' hyperthyroidism was defined as the absence of progression to ophthalmopathy over 18 months of follow-up. Hyperthyroidism patients were newly diagnosed, with disease duration under 2 months, and aged 18 to 65 years. Any patient with an uncontrolled infection, another autoimmune disease, pregnancy or lactation was excluded. Clinical symptoms, serum thyroxine and TRAb, thyroid ultrasound, and orbital computed tomography formed the basis for the diagnoses. Ficoll-Paque density gradient centrifugation was used to isolate PBMCs from about 9.4 ml of fresh peripheral blood. Trizol reagent was used to extract total RNA, and RNA quality was then checked on an Agilent 2100 Bioanalyzer.

TCR beta CDR3 regions were amplified from RNA transcripts. For the first round of RT-PCR on the TCR CDR3, the HTBI primer set was used together with the Qiagen OneStep RT-PCR kit. A second multiplex PCR round built the libraries, followed by size selection and purification. Paired-end sequencing of the libraries was performed with 100 bp reads on an Illumina HiSeq2000. For the original study's pipeline: Raw data were processed with SOAPnuke, discarding reads with adapters, uncalled bases, mean Phred below 15, or no exact constant-primer or identifier match. COPE v1.2.5 was used to merge high-quality paired reads, and clonotypes were defined as unique nucleotide sequences. MiTCR v1.1 was used to align the clonotypes against IMGT TRBV, TRBD and TRBJ reference segments. The analysis included only V-J combinations with a frequency above 0.0001, which together covered 99% to 99.2% of the repertoires. A TCS score was defined as the ratio between F50 (clonal expansion) and ExV (chaos), using BLOSUM62-based TCRdist between CDR3 peptides within each V-J. Welch's t-statistics and random forest reduced roughly 530 V-J features to about 13, which were used in a naive Bayes classifier (R e1071). Using fastp trimming at Q25 and MiXCR clonotype assembly, TCRdb reanalyzed the public sequencing data and kept in-frame beta chains. Every entry covers one CDR3 protein and lists the most common genes and DNA from its rows. These V and J calls rely on TCRdb rather than the paper's analysis. This sample holds 300,000 to 400,000 distinct CDR3 sequences; around 20% were observed only once. The biggest ten clones account for around 45% of the sample.

This sequence uses TRBV30 and TRBJ2-6; the D gene is perhaps TRBD2, from 6 matching bases. The receptor was isolated from a woman aged 50 to 60 with Graves' hyperthyroidism. Sample: blood. For the CDR3, the sequence is CAWSPLTSSGANVLTF. The bases read TGTGCCTGGAGTCCGTTGACTAGTTCTGGGGCCAACGTCCTGACTTTC.